These 12 T cell receptor beta chains were sequenced from one sample in a study of early T cells in non-severe SARS-CoV-2 infection. Each CDR3 protein is one row after TCRdb ran MiXCR on the 5' RACE reads. The repertoire holds approximately 47,000 distinct CDR3 sequences, with about a tenth as singletons. This sample comprised whole blood, obtained at baseline. The receptors were gathered from an adult who was a healthcare worker with PCR-confirmed SARS-CoV-2 infection or an uninfected control (not recorded which).

This clonotype has only a few counts. The rearrangement links TRBV7-8 to TRBJ1-5, with D unresolved. Germline CDR1 SGHVS, CDR2 FQNEAQ. Between the trimmed V and J ends, which lost 2 bases and 7 bases, there was a span of 6 bases. This CDR3 contains 12 residues. CDR3 in amino acids: CASSLLEQPQHF. Written as DNA, the CDR3 is TGTGCCAGCAGCTTACTGGAACAGCCCCAGCATTTT.

The chain recombines TRBV2 with TRBJ1-3; weak D call: TRBD1 (5 bases). This CDR3 contains 15 residues. Germline V lookup: CDR1 SNHLY, CDR2 FYNNEI. The V end was cut by 2 bases, the J end by 3 bases, with 11 bases between. CDR3 protein: CASSEIGDFGNTIYF. The CDR3 DNA sequence: TGTGCCAGCAGTGAAATTGGGGACTTTGGAAACACCATATATTTT.

This chain connects TRBV6-2 or TRBV6-3 to TRBJ2-1; the match to TRBD2 covers 9 bases. CDR1 MNHEY and CDR2 SVGEGT come from the germline V gene. This CDR3 has 15 residues. J lost 3 bases, V lost 3 bases, and 3 bases had no gene match. CDR3 sequence reads: CASSYETSGYNEQFF. In nucleotides, the CDR3 is TGTGCCAGCAGTTATGAGACTAGCGGCTACAATGAGCAGTTCTTC.

The rearrangement links TRBV20-1 to TRBJ2-2; maybe TRBD1 (6 bases). The length of the CDR3 is 13 residues. V gave up 5 bases and J gave up 0 bases, with 7 bases separating them. Germline V gene sequence: CDR1 DFQATT, CDR2 SNEGSKA (reference sequence). The CDR3: CSAGTSNTGELFF. CDR3 bases: TGCAGTGCTGGGACATCGAACACCGGGGAGCTGTTTTTT.

CDR3 nucleotide sequence: TGTGCCAGCAGGGTAGCGGGGGGAAGCACAGATACGCAGTATTTT. Its translation: CASRVAGGSTDTQYF. The V gene is TRBV2, the J gene TRBJ2-3; 10 bases match TRBD2. CDR1 SNHLY and CDR2 FYNNEI come from the germline V gene. J lost 0 bases, V lost 6 bases, and 3 bases had no gene match. The length of the CDR3 is 15 residues.

This clonotype was counted between two and nine times. The rearrangement joins TRBV7-2 to TRBJ1-5; D is ambiguous. Germline V gives CDR1 SGHTA, CDR2 FQGNSA. This CDR3 contains 14 residues. V was clipped by 3 bases and J by 4 bases, with 10 bases between them. This CDR3 is CASSFFLGNQPQHF. CDR3 nucleotides: TGTGCCAGCAGCTTTTTCCTCGGTAATCAGCCCCAGCATTTT.

The table lists this clonotype with a few counts. V gene TRBV6-2 or TRBV6-3 combines with J gene TRBJ2-5; D remains ambiguous. CDR1 is MNHEY, CDR2 SVGEGT, per germline. CDR3 length: 14 amino acids. Trimming stripped 9 bases from V and 1 base from J, with 15 bases between. CDR3 nucleotide sequence: TGTGCCAGTGCAGTGGGCAGCGCCCAAGAGACCCAGTACTTC. It is translated as CASAVGSAQETQYF.

The table lists this clonotype with a few counts. This chain connects TRBV2 to TRBJ2-5; possible D gene TRBD2, 5 bases. Trimming removed 3 bases from V and 3 bases from J, with 8 bases in between. CDR3 size: 13 residues. In germline, CDR1 is SNHLY, CDR2 FYNNEI. The CDR3 region is CASSERAEETQYF. DNA for the CDR3: TGTGCCAGCAGTGAGAGGGCGGAAGAGACCCAGTACTTC.

This clonotype has a count of ten or more. The rearrangement joins TRBV18 to TRBJ2-3; D may be TRBD2 (5 bases). The CDR3 is made up of 15 amino acids. The ends were cut back, 5 bases at V and 3 bases at J, with 15 bases in the middle. Germline CDR1 reads KGHSH; CDR2 reads LQKENI. Here the CDR3 reads CASSGYGSATDTQYF. CDR3 DNA sequence: TGTGCCAGCTCAGGTTATGGGAGTGCGACAGATACGCAGTATTTT.

V is TRBV6-5 and J is TRBJ2-7, with TRBD1 matching 9 bases. With 8 bases clipped from V and 2 bases from J, the junction kept 10 bases outside the gene matches. CDR3 length: 15 amino acids. Germline-derived CDR1 and CDR2 are MNHEY and SVGAGI. CDR3 sequence reads: CASGRTGVRAYEQYF. The DNA of the CDR3 is TGTGCCAGCGGTCGGACAGGGGTACGAGCCTACGAGCAGTACTTC.

The chain uses TRBV7-6 and TRBJ2-5; TRBD2 agrees at 8 bases. The trim removed 5 bases at V and 2 bases at J, leaving 10 bases unmatched. CDR1 is SGHVS and CDR2 is FNYEAQ in the germline V gene. This CDR3 region has 16 residues. The CDR3 DNA reads as TGTGCCAGCAGCCCTCCGGGACTAGGGGCGCAAGAGACCCAGTACTTC. Protein product: CASSPPGLGAQETQYF. Filled out from reference TRBV7-6 and TRBJ2-5, the complete variable domain reads GAGVSQSPRYKVTKRGQDVALRCDPISGHVSLYWYRQALGQGPEFLTYFNYEAQQDKSGLPNDRFSAERPEGSISTLTIQRTEQRDSAMYRCASSPPGLGAQETQYFGPGTRLLVL.

The chain recombines TRBV7-2 with TRBJ2-2, with 13 bases fitting TRBD2. Germline lookup yields CDR1 SGHTA and CDR2 FQGNSA. Trimming cost V 5 bases and J 2 bases; bases outside gene matches: 8. The CDR3 consists of 18 residues. The CDR3 DNA is TGTGCCAGCAGCCGACGGACTAGCGGGGGATTAAACACCGGGGAGCTGTTTTTT. Protein: CASSRRTSGGLNTGELFF.